These T cell receptor beta chains were read from a single sample in a study of cytotoxic CD8 clonotypes in ibrutinib-treated CLL. TCRdb's table, derived via immunoSEQ multiplex PCR, lists solely in-frame clones and lacks some. Altogether 160,000 or so clones are present, under 90% being singletons, with the ten largest covering about 4.5%. The sample here was PBMCs, taken after 24 months of ibrutinib treatment. All receptors come from a human donor with chronic lymphocytic leukemia. Both conserved end residues are part of each CDR3. D genes are given only for firm matches. Expanded clones are given a class, and other clones once, few, many or no size at all.

TRBJ1-5 TRBV30 . 13 . TGTGCCTGGAGTGTGCAGTTGAATCAGCCCCAGCATTTT CAWSVQLNQPQHF
TRBJ2-2 TRBV18 . 15 . TGTGCCAGCTCACCCGACATCGTGAACACCGGGGAGCTGTTTTTT CASSPDIVNTGELFF
TRBJ2-3 TRBV6-5 . 14 . TGTGCCAGCAGTTACGGCGGAGGGGCAGATACGCAGTATTTT CASSYGGGADTQYF
TRBJ2-3 TRBV4-3 . 15 . TGCGCCAGCAGCCAAGATCGACAATCTAAAGATACGCAGTATTTT CASSQDRQSKDTQYF
TRBJ1-6 TRBV27 . 17 . TGTGCCAGCAGTCCGCAGAGGTTGAGCTCCTATAATTCACCCCTCCACTTT CASSPQRLSSYNSPLHF
TRBJ1-4 TRBV5-1 . 16 TRBD1 TGCGCCAGCAGCCTCGGGACAGTCACAACTAATGAAAAACTGTTTTTT CASSLGTVTTNEKLFF
TRBJ1-4 TRBV5-1 . 15 . TGCGCCAGCAGCTTACTGACGGGAACAAATGAAAAACTGTTTTTT CASSLLTGTNEKLFF
TRBJ1-4 TRBV5-1 . 15 TRBD1 TGCGCCAGCAGCTTGGGGACAGGGCCAAATGAAAAACTGTTTTTT CASSLGTGPNEKLFF
TRBJ1-1 TRBV21-1 . 16 . TGTGCCAGCAGCAAATGCCCGGACAGCTTGAACACTGAAGCTTTCTTT CASSKCPDSLNTEAFF
TRBJ2-7 TRBV2 . 15 TRBD2 TGTGCCAGCAGTGGCGGGGGGACATTGAGAAACGAGCAGTACTTC CASSGGGTLRNEQYF
TRBJ2-7 TRBV28 . 16 TRBD2 TGTGCCAGCAGTTTATGGTCTAATCGGGGGGCCTACGAGCAGTACTTC CASSLWSNRGAYEQYF
TRBJ1-6 TRBV7-3 . 14 . TGTGCCAGCAGCTTAGGGGGGCTTAATTCACCCCTCCACTTT CASSLGGLNSPLHF
TRBJ1-1 TRBV2 few 13 . TGTGCCAGCAGTGACTTGAGTGCAGGGGAAGCTTTCTTT CASSDLSAGEAFF
TRBJ1-1 TRBV11-1 . 17 TRBD1 TGTGCCAGCAGCCGATCTCCGGGACAGGGTAGGAACACTGAAGCTTTCTTT CASSRSPGQGRNTEAFF
TRBJ2-7 TRBV28 . 12 . TGTGCCAGCAGTTTAACGGGAGTGGGGCAGTACTTC CASSLTGVGQYF
TRBJ2-7 TRBV19 . 15 TRBD2 TGTGCCAGTAGTAAACTAGCGGGAGTGGGGAACGAGCAGTACTTC CASSKLAGVGNEQYF
TRBJ1-2 TRBV11-2 . 12 . TGTGCCAGCAGCTTAGGGGCAGATGGCTACACCTTC CASSLGADGYTF
TRBJ1-4 TRBV18 . 14 . TGTGCCAGCTCACCACCGGCGAGGGATGAAAAACTGTTTTTT CASSPPARDEKLFF
TRBJ2-1 TRBV4-1 . 16 . TGCGCCAGCAGCCAAGATTACGGGACAATCAACAATGAGCAGTTCTTC CASSQDYGTINNEQFF
TRBJ1-4 TRBV5-1 few 16 . TGCGCCAGCAGCTTGGCCGGGAACGGGCTAGGGGAAAAACTGTTTTTT CASSLAGNGLGEKLFF
TRBJ1-1 TRBV29-1 . 13 TRBD1 TGCAGCGTTGGACAGGGTACGAACACTGAAGCTTTCTTT CSVGQGTNTEAFF
TRBJ1-4 TRBV11-2 . 15 . TGTGCCAGCAGTCCTCTGGGGGAGGACCTCGAAAAACTGTTTTTT CASSPLGEDLEKLFF
TRBJ1-1 TRBV6-5 . 13 . TGTGCCAGCAGTTACGCCCACAACACTGAAGCTTTCTTT CASSYAHNTEAFF
TRBJ2-5 TRBV5-1 . 15 . TGCGCCAGCAGCTTGTGGTCAGGGGATGAAAAGACCCAGTACTTC CASSLWSGDEKTQYF
TRBJ1-4 TRBV7-2 . 14 . TGTGCCAGCAGCTTTCGGGCCAGTAATGAAAAACTGTTTTTT CASSFRASNEKLFF
TRBJ2-3 TRBV18 . 13 . TGTGCCAGCTCACCAAGGCGGGATGGGACGCAGTATTTT CASSPRRDGTQYF
TRBJ2-1 TRBV6-4 . 12 . TGTGCCAGCAGTGACCGAGGAGGTGAGCAGTTCTTC CASSDRGGEQFF
TRBJ2-7 TRBV7-2 . 17 . TGTGCCAGCAGCTCTAAGCCCCCCCCGCAGGGTTACCACGAGCAGTACTTC CASSSKPPPQGYHEQYF
TRBJ1-5 TRBV5-1 . 15 . TGCGCCAGCAGCTTCAATAATCCTAGCAATCAGCCCCAGCATTTT CASSFNNPSNQPQHF
TRBJ2-7 TRBV2 . 14 TRBD1 TGTGCCAGCAGGAGACAGGGCGGATCATACGAGCAGTACTTC CASRRQGGSYEQYF
TRBJ1-2 TRBV5-1 . 16 . TGCGCCAGCAGCCACGTTACTTCAGGTCAGATCTATGGCTACACCTTC CASSHVTSGQIYGYTF
TRBJ2-7 TRBV18 . 13 . TGTGCCAGCTCCACTAGGTTGGGACACGAGCAGTACTTC CASSTRLGHEQYF
TRBJ2-5 TRBV5-4 . 15 TRBD2 TGTGCCAGCAGCCGGACTAGCGAGCGGCAAGAGACCCAGTACTTC CASSRTSERQETQYF
TRBJ1-1 TRBV21-1 . 16 . TGTGCCAGCAGCAAACGGGGGGCAGGGTCTGACACTGAAGCTTTCTTT CASSKRGAGSDTEAFF
TRBJ2-1 TRBV11-2 . 14 TRBD2 TGTGCCAGCAGCTTAGGCGGGGGTTACAATGAGCAGTTCTTC CASSLGGGYNEQFF
TRBJ1-4 TRBV4-2 . 15 . TGTGCCAGCAGCCAAGATTACCAGGGAGGTGAAAAACTGTTTTTT CASSQDYQGGEKLFF
TRBJ1-1 TRBV10-2 . 13 . TGCGCCAGCAGTTTCGCAGATGGGGCTGAAGCTTTCTTT CASSFADGAEAFF
TRBJ2-1 TRBV7-9 . 12 . TGTGCCAGCAGCCAGAACGTCCCCGAGCAGTTCTTC CASSQNVPEQFF
TRBJ2-5 TRBV4-1 . 16 TRBD2 TGCGCCAGCAGCCTCGACAGGCGGGAGGGCCCAGAGACCCAGTACTTC CASSLDRREGPETQYF
TRBJ2-1 TRBV19 . 12 . TGTGCCACAGGGGACAACTACAATGAGCAGTTCTTC CATGDNYNEQFF
TRBJ2-7 TRBV28 . 12 . TGTGCCAGCAGAACCATACCCTACGAGCAGTACTTC CASRTIPYEQYF
TRBJ1-5 TRBV7-2 . 13 . TGTGCCAGCAGGACAGGCACCAATCAGCCCCAGCATTTT CASRTGTNQPQHF
TRBJ2-2 TRBV11-3 . 13 . TGTGCCAGCAGCTCGAGGGGAAACGGGGAGCTGTTTTTT CASSSRGNGELFF
TRBJ1-4 TRBV7-2 . 14 . TGTGCCAGCAGCTTAGCCGGAACTAATGAAAAACTGTTTTTT CASSLAGTNEKLFF
TRBJ1-1 TRBV11-2 once 14 . TGTGCCAGCAGCTTCCCCCGACAGAACACTGAAGCTTTCTTT CASSFPRQNTEAFF
TRBJ2-6 TRBV7-2 . 15 . TGTGCCAGCAGCTTAGTAACGTCTGGGGCCAACGTCCTGACTTTC CASSLVTSGANVLTF
TRBJ1-1 TRBV15 . 15 TRBD1 TGTGCCACCAGCAGAGGGCCCGGGACAGGGACTGAAGCTTTCTTT CATSRGPGTGTEAFF
TRBJ1-5 TRBV6-1 . 15 . TGTGCCAGCAGTGAACAGGGGATTGGCAATCAGCCCCAGCATTTT CASSEQGIGNQPQHF
TRBJ1-1 TRBV7-6 . 15 . TGTGCCAGCAGCTTACACCTGGGCTCGAACACTGAAGCTTTCTTT CASSLHLGSNTEAFF
TRBJ2-6 TRBV29-1 . 16 . TGCAGCGTTGAAGAGGGGTCGCCCTCTGGGGCCAACGTCCTGACTTTC CSVEEGSPSGANVLTF
TRBJ1-3 TRBV19 . 15 . TGTGCCAGTAGTATAAAGGTCGGCTCTGGAAACACCATATATTTT CASSIKVGSGNTIYF
TRBJ1-2 TRBV4-3 . 16 TRBD1 TGCGCCAGCAGCCAAGATGGCCGGGCTACAGGGGGTGGCTACACCTTC CASSQDGRATGGGYTF